These 21 T cell receptor beta chains originate from one sample sequenced in a study of Graves' ophthalmopathy and Graves' hyperthyroidism. From RNA, the CDR3 regions of TCR beta chains were amplified and sequenced. Following a first-round RT-PCR that used HTBI primers, a second-round multiplex PCR was carried out. Using its own MiXCR run on the multiplex PCR reads, TCRdb lists one record per CDR3 protein. Of 500,000 to 800,000 distinct CDR3 sequences listed, 35% to 50% were seen once; the top ten hold roughly 3%. The specimen was peripheral blood. The receptors stem from an adult man with Graves' ophthalmopathy.

A single count supports this clonotype. The chain combines TRBV29-1 with TRBJ2-5; TRBD2 matches 13 bases. The germline gives CDR1 SQVTM, CDR2 ANQGSEA. With 8 bases clipped from V and 5 bases from J, the junction kept 8 bases outside the gene matches. The CDR3 is made up of 14 amino acids. The CDR3 spells CSRTGTSGIETQYF. CDR3 in DNA: TGCAGCCGGACCGGGACTAGCGGGATTGAGACCCAGTACTTC.

At least ten counts were recorded for this clonotype. This sequence joins TRBV20-1 and TRBJ1-5, with 8 bases identical to TRBD1. V lost 1 base, J lost 6 bases, and 8 bases stayed unmatched. Germline CDR1 DFQATT, CDR2 SNEGSKA (reference sequence). This CDR3 comprises 15 residues. As DNA, the CDR3 is TGCAGTGCTAGAGGGACGGACAGGGATTCTCAGCCCCAGCATTTT. Translated, it gives CSARGTDRDSQPQHF.

This sequence joins TRBV19 and TRBJ2-7, with D tentatively TRBD2 (6 bases). The CDR3 totals 14 residues. The V gene's germline CDR1 is LNHDA and CDR2 SQIVND (reference sequence). Trimming removed 5 bases at V and 3 bases at J, with 14 bases between. The CDR3 bases are TGTGCCAGTAGTGCGGGACGGTTCAGCTACGAGCAGTACTTC. Translated: CASSAGRFSYEQYF.

The chain carries TRBV5-1 and TRBJ1-1; 9 bases agree with TRBD1. V lost 7 bases to trimming and J lost 6 bases; unmatched junction nucleotides: 7. Germline V gives CDR1 SGHRS, CDR2 YFSETQ. The CDR3 has 13 residues. CDR3 loop: CASSGQGSSEAFF. The CDR3 DNA reads as TGCGCCAGCTCGGGACAGGGATCTTCTGAAGCTTTCTTT.

The rearrangement joins TRBV11-2 to TRBJ2-6, with 7 bases lining up with TRBD1. Trimming removed 8 bases from V and 4 bases from J; junction bases left unmatched: 17. CDR1 SGHAT and CDR2 FQNNGV come from the germline V gene. This CDR3 is 18 amino acids long. DNA of the CDR3: TGTGCCAGCGGACTGACAGAAGATACAGGGGACGGGGCCAACGTCCTGACTTTC. Protein: CASGLTEDTGDGANVLTF.

This clonotype was observed a few times. The chain uses TRBV7-9 and TRBJ2-3; no clear D. Germline assignment: CDR1 SEHNR and CDR2 FQNEAQ (reference sequence). CDR3 size: 14 residues. Trimming shortened V by 8 bases and J by 0 bases, and 12 bases separated the two germline ends. CDR3 DNA sequence: TGTGCCAGCGGCCGAAGTTCTAGCACAGATACGCAGTATTTT. Its protein product is CASGRSSSTDTQYF.

The chain recombines TRBV10-3 with TRBJ1-4; D uncertain. Germline CDR1 ENHRY, CDR2 SYGVKD. This CDR3 is built from 13 residues. Between the trimmed V and J ends, which lost 8 bases and 4 bases, there was a span of 11 bases. CDR3 sequence: CAICRLSNEKLFF. The CDR3 region has the DNA TGTGCCATCTGTAGACTGAGTAATGAAAAACTGTTTTTT.

This chain links TRBV5-4 with TRBJ2-7; D possibly corresponds to TRBD2 (6 bases). The germline gives CDR1 SGHNT, CDR2 YYREEE (reference sequence). The CDR3 is 15 residues long. Trimming left V 0 bases short and J 5 bases short, with 15 bases between. CDR3 sequence reads: CASSLGLANSDEQYF. The CDR3 nucleotides read TGTGCCAGCAGCTTGGGTCTAGCGAATAGCGACGAGCAGTACTTC. The whole variable domain, remainder taken from reference TRBV5-4 and TRBJ2-7, is ETGVTQSPTHLIKTRGQQVTLRCSSQSGHNTVSWYQQALGQGPQFIFQYYREEENGRGNFPPRFSGLQFPNYSSELNVNALELDDSALYLCASSLGLANSDEQYFGPGTRLTVT.

Of note for this clonotype: This clone may be a read error of a much larger clone one base away. The chain has TRBV9 and TRBJ1-3, with D possibly TRBD1 on 5 matching bases. Per the germline V gene, CDR1 is SGDLS and CDR2 is YYNGEE. V was pared by 3 bases and J by 0 bases, with 10 bases between. The CDR3 runs 15 residues. The CDR3 sequence is CASSAGTDSGNTIYF. The CDR3, as DNA: TGTGCCAGCAGCGCTGGGACCGACTCTGGAAACACCATATATTTT.

This clonotype came up a few times. The CDR3 sequence: CASSYSAGGGAYEQYF. The CDR3 region has the DNA TGTGCCAGCAGTTACTCAGCGGGTGGGGGTGCCTACGAGCAGTACTTC. The J gene is TRBJ2-7, the V gene TRBV6-6; D may be TRBD2 (6 bases). Trimming removed 0 bases from V and 2 bases from J, with 14 bases in between. Germline loops: CDR1 MNHNY, CDR2 SVGAGI (reference sequence). There are 16 residues in the CDR3.

This clonotype was recorded many times. This rearrangement joins TRBV20-1 to TRBJ1-1; D is ambiguous. Deletions cut 3 bases from V and 1 base from J, with 6 bases between. The CDR3 sequence is 12 residues long. Germline V CDR1 and CDR2: DFQATT, SNEGSKA (reference sequence). The CDR3 DNA follows: TGCAGTGCTAGCCGACAGAACACTGAAGCTTTCTTT. Its protein product is CSASRQNTEAFF.

V is TRBV25-1 and J is TRBJ1-4; the D gene is possibly TRBD1 (6 bases). Trimming stripped 1 base from V and 7 bases from J, with 13 bases between. The CDR3 contains 15 residues. Germline V lookup: CDR1 MGHDK, CDR2 SYGVNS. As DNA, the CDR3 is TGTGCCAGCAGTGAATCAAACAGGGAGACTGAAAAACTGTTTTTT. Its protein product is CASSESNRETEKLFF.

This clonotype was counted many times. The rearrangement uses TRBV7-9 and TRBJ1-1; D remains unclear. Germline loops: CDR1 SEHNR, CDR2 FQNEAQ (reference sequence). The CDR3 runs to 11 residues. Trimming shortened V by 5 bases and J by 7 bases, and 8 bases separated the two germline ends. The CDR3 sequence: CASSLSFEAFF. The CDR3, as DNA: TGTGCCAGCAGCCTTAGCTTTGAAGCTTTCTTT.

This clonotype was detected ten times or more. The chain uses TRBV25-1 and TRBJ2-7; 9 bases are a match to TRBD1. The CDR3 covers 15 residues. From germline, CDR1 is MGHDK and CDR2 SYGVNS. J lost 0 bases, V lost 4 bases, and 4 bases had no gene match. This CDR3 reads CASSAGTGNSYEQYF. The CDR3 bases are TGTGCCAGCAGTGCCGGGACAGGGAACTCCTACGAGCAGTACTTC.

V and J are TRBV2 and TRBJ2-3; 11 bases fit TRBD2. V lost 7 bases, J lost 3 bases, and 6 bases stayed unmatched. The CDR3 has 15 amino acids. Germline-derived CDR1 and CDR2 are SNHLY and FYNNEI. CDR3 in amino acids: CASTTSGGGTDTQYF. In nucleotides, the CDR3 is TGTGCCAGCACCACTAGCGGGGGAGGAACAGATACGCAGTATTTT.

This rearrangement joins TRBV4-2 to TRBJ2-5; 7 positions match TRBD2. From germline, CDR1 is LGHNA and CDR2 YNFKEQ. The CDR3 is 16 amino acids. Germline trimming cut 2 bases from V and 6 bases from J; bases unmatched to any gene: 12. CDR3 sequence reads: CASSQPELGGRKTQYF. CDR3 coding DNA: TGTGCCAGCAGCCAACCAGAGCTGGGAGGGAGGAAGACCCAGTACTTC.

Concerning this clonotype: The junction departs from germline at one end; a sequencing error may be responsible. This rearrangement joins TRBV12-3 or TRBV12-4 to TRBJ2-7; tentatively, D is TRBD2 (6 bases). The CDR3 is 13 residues long. In DNA, the CDR3 is TGTGCCAGCAGGTTAGCGGAGAATTACGAGCAGTACTTC. Amino acid sequence: CASRLAENYEQYF.

The V and J genes are TRBV29-1 and TRBJ2-1, with 9 bases fitting TRBD1. Germline V gene sequence: CDR1 SQVTM, CDR2 ANQGSEA. V gave up 4 bases and J gave up 8 bases; unmatched junction bases: 9. The CDR3 sequence is 14 residues long. CDR3 nucleotides: TGCAGCGTTGGACGGGACAGGGTGGGGGATGAGCAGTTCTTC. The encoded protein is CSVGRDRVGDEQFF.

The sample holds many counts of this clonotype. Being one base from a much bigger clone, this may be a read error. This chain joins TRBV9 and TRBJ2-7; 7 nucleotides line up with TRBD2. From germline, CDR1 is SGDLS and CDR2 YYNGEE. The CDR3 totals 12 residues. The CDR3 DNA is TGTGCCAGCAACGTAAGGGAGGGTGAGCAGTACTTC. Translated: CASNVREGEQYF. The full variable domain, its missing parts supplied by reference TRBV9 and TRBJ2-7, is DSGVTQTPKHLITATGQRVTLRCSPRSGDLSVYWYQQSLDQGLQFLIQYYNGEERAKGNILERFSAQQFPDLHSELNLSSLELGDSALYFCASNVREGEQYFGPGTRLTVT.

This clonotype has ten or more counts. The V call is TRBV7-9, the J call TRBJ2-5; 9 bases agree with TRBD2. Germline-derived CDR1 and CDR2 are SEHNR and FQNEAQ (reference sequence). The V and J ends lost 5 bases and 1 base, in that order; junction bases with no gene match: 8. The CDR3 totals 16 residues. The CDR3 DNA sequence: TGTGCCAGCAGCCAAGGTGTAGCGGGGGCCCAAGAGACCCAGTACTTC. Translation: CASSQGVAGAQETQYF.

This chain joins TRBV10-3 and TRBJ1-5; D gene ambiguous. This CDR3 region has 12 residues. V lost 7 bases and J 14 bases, leaving 18 bases between the germline ends. In germline, CDR1 is ENHRY, CDR2 SYGVKD. The CDR3 DNA reads as TGTGCCATCACAGGACTAGCAGGCAATGAGCATTTT. It codes for CAITGLAGNEHF.